This TCR beta chain comes out of a study of regulatory T cells in long-lasting Graves disease (dated by TCRdb to 2020 to 2023). Study-level background: Persistent Graves' disease was defined as antithyroid drug treatment for over 5 years with persistently positive TSH receptor autoantibodies. The study was conducted in China and was registered as a clinical trial. Patients with persistent Graves' disease were compared with patients with newly diagnosed Graves' disease using TCR sequencing and RNA sequencing of peripheral blood. Persistent Graves' disease patients in the clinical cohort had taken antithyroid drugs for about 9.7 years on average. TCR sequencing covered around 13 persistent and around 20 newly diagnosed Graves' disease patients, some 33 samples in total.

Via the germline V gene (reference sequence), CDR1 is MNHEY and CDR2 SMNVEV. Inclusive of the bounding cysteine and phenylalanine, the CDR3 is 17 residues long. CDR3 DNA only is kept here, 51 bases in frame from base 1. V and J are truncated by 6 bases and 2 bases respectively, leaving an intervening sequence of 22 bases. The library came from multiplex PCR. The reads were generated on an Illumina HiSeq 4000. CDR3 regions were amplified by Arm-PCR with iRepertoire HTBI primers to construct TCR beta libraries. Before sequencing, the PCR products went through gel purification. The original methods were these. Gene usage analysis of CDR3 amino acid clonotypes used the 62 TRBV and some 15 TRBJ segments found across samples. COPE and FqMerger were used to merge the filtered high-quality paired reads into contigs. BLAST was used to align contigs to the IMGT TRBV, TRBD and TRBJ reference genes, and CDR3 was defined following IMGT. Highly expanded clones were defined as clonotypes with a frequency above 0.1%. Shannon entropy was used to measure repertoire diversity, and the Gini coefficient was used to measure V-J evenness. A clonotype found in more than one individual was treated as public. TCRdb passed the public sequencing reads through fastp at Q25 and MiXCR, retaining productive beta sequences. Records with the same CDR3 protein are collapsed into one entry carrying the most frequent genes and DNA. None of the V and J calls come from the authors' own analysis; TCRdb made them. Within this sample are some 450,000 distinct CDR3 sequences, with 20% to 25% of them counted one time only. The ten largest clones take up about 26% of the sample.

The paper's findings and limits, for the study overall: TRBV28, TRBJ1-2 and TRBJ2-5 were preferentially used in persistent disease, while TRBV20-1 and TRBJ2-1 were favored in newly diagnosed disease. Sequencing and analysis were restricted to the TCR beta chain. Patients with persistent disease shared more public clonotypes (about 2,900) than newly diagnosed patients did (more than 900). Persistent Graves' disease patients showed lower TCR Shannon entropy and fewer highly expanded clones than newly diagnosed patients, suggesting clonal expansion. As a limitation, the authors acknowledged that the small sample size may reduce accuracy. The study examined only peripheral blood because the primary lesion, thyroid tissue, could not be accessed.

The time point label, read with the paper, signifies: persistent/refractory GD, antithyroid drugs over 5 years with positive TRAb. For both TCR sequencing and RNA sequencing, RNA was extracted from PBMCs using TRIzol. The diagnosis of Graves' disease was made according to American Thyroid Association guidelines. Recruitment of patients was carried out at an endocrinology department in Xi'an, China. Each patient gave around 9 milliliters of peripheral blood, collected in an EDTA anticoagulant tube. Ficoll Paque Plus density gradient separation was used to isolate PBMCs, and no additional T cell sorting was done. An Agilent 2100 Bioanalyzer and agarose gel were used to assess RNA quality, and a NanoDrop 2000 was used to measure RNA concentration. This clonotype came up a few times. Its antigen is still unknown. Nothing much larger sits one base from this clone, and base qualities are not available.

Here the chain combines TRBV27 and TRBJ2-5; possibly the D gene is TRBD2, per 6 matching bases. The source of this sequence is a female donor with Graves disease. Material: peripheral blood mononuclear cells (PBMCs), obtained when the disease was refractory, from a patient treated with antithyroid drugs. The sequenced DNA is TGTGCCAGCAGCCCCCCGGAGGGCGACACTCTTCAAGAGACCCAGTACTTC. Its translation is CASSPPEGDTLQETQYF.